What follows is one TCR beta chain and its context. The target antigen is unknown. Repertoires were generated with immunoSEQ multiplex PCR, while TCRdb's copy carries only in-frame clones and drops some. The sample gives about 120,000 clones, about 86% of which show up once; roughly 12% is in the top ten. V lost 7 bases, J lost 1 base, and 11 bases lay in between. Germline-derived CDR1 and CDR2 are SNHLY and FYNNEI. This CDR3 region has 13 residues. The data belong to a study of T cell responses to AZD1222 COVID-19 vaccine. Findings of the study overall: Dominant at 160-218 and 743-854, vaccine-associated CD4 TCRs also spanned spike. Donors were chiefly white British, with a greater number of females, and clonal diversity was perhaps underestimated.

The source of this sequence is an adult in good health. This specimen was peripheral blood, taken on day 0 of AZD1222 vaccination. The rearrangement links TRBV2 to TRBJ2-7; D unresolved. CDR3 region: CASTGLRSYEQYF. CDR3 nucleotide sequence: TGTGCCAGCACCGGGCTCCGATCCTACGAGCAGTACTTC. The full variable domain, its missing parts supplied by reference TRBV2 and TRBJ2-7, is EPEVTQTPSHQVTQMGQEVILRCVPISNHLYFYWYRQILGQKVEFLVSFYNNEISEKSEIFDDQFSVERPDGSNFTLKIRSTKLEDSAMYFCASTGLRSYEQYFGPGTRLTVT.